The clone carrying this T cell receptor beta chain was seen at least ten times. Its matching antigen is unknown. The data belong to a study of response to subunit inactivated influenza vaccine. Findings and caveats of the study: The authors suggested that few new T cells are recruited per seasonal influenza vaccination.

TCRdb re-derived calls from the RT-PCR reads in MiXCR, one entry per CDR3 protein. The sample holds about 650,000 distinct CDR3 sequences, 12% to 15% seen once. The CDR3 is made up of 16 amino acids. Germline CDR1 and CDR2: LNHNV and YYDKDF (reference sequence). V shed 3 bases and J shed 5 bases, with 17 bases lying between them. The TCR comes from a man aged 50 to 59 who received an inactivated influenza vaccine. Sequenced material: PBMCs from blood, taken less than 15 days before vaccination. The chain employs TRBV15 and TRBJ2-1; D is perhaps TRBD1 or TRBD2 (6 bases each). CDR3 DNA sequence: TGTGCCACCAGCAGCCGACAGGCTAGCGTAAACAATGAGCAGTTCTTC. Amino acids: CATSSRQASVNNEQFF.